This T cell receptor beta chain was sequenced in a study of a mutant IDH1 vaccine in newly diagnosed glioma. As concerns this clone: Its antigen is unknown.

Profiled with immunoSEQ multiplex PCR; TCRdb holds only in-frame clones, not every one. The sample has about 56,000 clones, 80% to 90% seen once; the top ten hold about 5%. Time point indicated: week 5, during vaccination. Vaccination comprised doses that each held 300 ug of mutant IDH1 20-mer peptide, plus topical imiquimod. Germline assignment: CDR1 MNHNS and CDR2 SASEGT. There are 10 residues in the CDR3. V was shortened by 6 bases and J by 5 bases, with 4 bases between the two germline ends. V gene TRBV6-1 combines with J gene TRBJ1-2, with unresolved D. Material: PBMCs, obtained from a glioma patient whose treatment included an IDH1 peptide vaccine. The sequence came from a woman aged 40 to 49 with glioma. The CDR3 loop is CASSKYGYTF. The CDR3 coding sequence is TGTGCCAGCAGCAAATATGGCTACACCTTC.